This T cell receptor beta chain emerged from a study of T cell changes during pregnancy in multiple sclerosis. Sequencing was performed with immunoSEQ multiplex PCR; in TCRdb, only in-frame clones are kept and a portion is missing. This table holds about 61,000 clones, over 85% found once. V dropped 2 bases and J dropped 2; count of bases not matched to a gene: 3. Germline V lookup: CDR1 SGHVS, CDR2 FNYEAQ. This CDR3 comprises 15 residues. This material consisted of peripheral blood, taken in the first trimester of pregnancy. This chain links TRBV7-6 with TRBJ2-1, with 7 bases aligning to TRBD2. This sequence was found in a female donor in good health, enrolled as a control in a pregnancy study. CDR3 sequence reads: CASSLSGGPYNEQFF. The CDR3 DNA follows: TGTGCCAGCAGCTTATCGGGGGGACCCTACAATGAGCAGTTCTTC. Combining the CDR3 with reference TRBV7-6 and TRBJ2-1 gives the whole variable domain GAGVSQSPRYKVTKRGQDVALRCDPISGHVSLYWYRQALGQGPEFLTYFNYEAQQDKSGLPNDRFSAERPEGSISTLTIQRTEQRDSAMYRCASSLSGGPYNEQFFGPGTRLTVL.